This TCR beta chain was captured in a study of cytomegalovirus exposure and HLA in healthy donors. Assay: immunoSEQ multiplex PCR; the TCRdb copy retains only in-frame clones and omits some. Found here are 140,000 to 150,000 clones, approximately 91% of them singletons; the top ten hold 0.55% to 0.8%. With regard to this clone: Antigen unknown.

CDR3 size: 15 residues. Notes on the study in general: That first-cohort TCR clusters tended to co-occur in the 95 to 150 validation repertoires was found in a later analysis. There were a few CMV-associated chains whose specificity for CMV antigens was confirmed in vitro. Reported results showed that the classifier diagnosed cytomegalovirus status with high specificity and sensitivity.

The source is a man between 18 and 29 years old in good health and CMV-seronegative. This chain links TRBV21-1 with TRBJ1-5. TRBV21-1 is a pseudogene. The sequenced material came from PBMCs. Here the CDR3 reads CASSKGLCPNQPQHF. The CDR3 bases are TGTGCCAGCAGCAAAGGTCTCTGTCCCAATCAGCCCCAGCATTTT.